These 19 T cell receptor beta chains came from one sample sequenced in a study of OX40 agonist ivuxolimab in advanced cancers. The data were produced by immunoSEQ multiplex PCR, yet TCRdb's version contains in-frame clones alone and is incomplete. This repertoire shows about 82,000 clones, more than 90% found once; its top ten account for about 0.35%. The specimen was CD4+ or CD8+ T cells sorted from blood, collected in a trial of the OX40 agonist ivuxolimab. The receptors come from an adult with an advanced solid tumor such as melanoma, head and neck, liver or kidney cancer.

The CDR3 region is CASRQGYTDTQYF. CDR3 nucleotide sequence: TGCGCCAGCAGGCAGGGGTACACAGATACGCAGTATTTT. The V call is TRBV5-1, the J call TRBJ2-3; D may be TRBD1 (6 bases). Deletions cut 5 bases from V and 2 bases from J, with 9 bases between. There are 13 residues in the CDR3. Germline CDR1 SGHRS, CDR2 YFSETQ.

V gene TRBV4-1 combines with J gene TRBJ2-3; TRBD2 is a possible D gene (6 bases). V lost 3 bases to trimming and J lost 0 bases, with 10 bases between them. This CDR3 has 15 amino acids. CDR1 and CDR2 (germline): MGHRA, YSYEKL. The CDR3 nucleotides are TGCGCCAGCAGCCAGGTCCGGGGGAGCACAGATACGCAGTATTTT. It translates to CASSQVRGSTDTQYF.

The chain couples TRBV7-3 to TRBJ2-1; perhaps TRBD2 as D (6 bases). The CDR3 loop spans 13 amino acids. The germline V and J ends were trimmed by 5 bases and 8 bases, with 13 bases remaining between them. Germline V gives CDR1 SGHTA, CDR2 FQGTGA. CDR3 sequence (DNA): TGTGCCAGCAGCCGAGTGGGGGGAGATGAGCAGTTCTTC. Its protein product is CASSRVGGDEQFF.

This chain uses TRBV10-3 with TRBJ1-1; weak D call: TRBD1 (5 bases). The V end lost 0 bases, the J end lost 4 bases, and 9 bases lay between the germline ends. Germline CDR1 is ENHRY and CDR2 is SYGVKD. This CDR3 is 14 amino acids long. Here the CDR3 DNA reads TGTGCCATCAGTGAGTCGGGGGTGGTCACTGAAGCTTTCTTT. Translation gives CAISESGVVTEAFF.

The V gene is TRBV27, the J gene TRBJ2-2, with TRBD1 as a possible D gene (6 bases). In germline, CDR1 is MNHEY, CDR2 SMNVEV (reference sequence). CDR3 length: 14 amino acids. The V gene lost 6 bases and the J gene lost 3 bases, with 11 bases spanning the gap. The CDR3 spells CASRYQGYTGELFF. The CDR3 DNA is TGTGCCAGCAGATACCAGGGGTACACCGGGGAGCTGTTTTTT.

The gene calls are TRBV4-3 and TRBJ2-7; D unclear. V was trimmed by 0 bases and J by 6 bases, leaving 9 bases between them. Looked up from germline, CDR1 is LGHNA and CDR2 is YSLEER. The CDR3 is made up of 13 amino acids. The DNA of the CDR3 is TGCGCCAGCAGCCAAGAGGGTTGGGGCGAGCAGTACTTC. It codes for CASSQEGWGEQYF.

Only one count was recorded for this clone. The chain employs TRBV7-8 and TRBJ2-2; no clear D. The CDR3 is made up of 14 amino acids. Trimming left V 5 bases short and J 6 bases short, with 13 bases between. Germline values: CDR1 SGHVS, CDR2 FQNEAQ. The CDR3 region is CASSPPTVPGELFF. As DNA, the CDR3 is TGTGCCAGCAGCCCCCCAACGGTGCCCGGGGAGCTGTTTTTT.

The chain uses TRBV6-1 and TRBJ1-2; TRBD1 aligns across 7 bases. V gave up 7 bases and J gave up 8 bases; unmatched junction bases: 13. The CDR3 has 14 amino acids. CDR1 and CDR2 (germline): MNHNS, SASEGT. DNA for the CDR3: TGTGCCAGCACTGAGATTGACAGGGCAGGAGGCTACACCTTC. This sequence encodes CASTEIDRAGGYTF.

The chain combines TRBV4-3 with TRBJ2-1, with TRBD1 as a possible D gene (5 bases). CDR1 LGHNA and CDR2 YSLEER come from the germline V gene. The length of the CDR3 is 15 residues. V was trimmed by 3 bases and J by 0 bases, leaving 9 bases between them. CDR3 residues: CASSHLTDSYNEQFF. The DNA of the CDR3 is TGCGCCAGCAGCCACCTGACAGACTCCTACAATGAGCAGTTCTTC.

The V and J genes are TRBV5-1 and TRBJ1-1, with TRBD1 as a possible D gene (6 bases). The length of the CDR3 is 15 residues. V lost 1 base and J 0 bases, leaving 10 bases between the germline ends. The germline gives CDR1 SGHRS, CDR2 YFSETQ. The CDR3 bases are TGCGCCAGCAGCTTGATGGGGGGCATGAACACTGAAGCTTTCTTT. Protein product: CASSLMGGMNTEAFF.

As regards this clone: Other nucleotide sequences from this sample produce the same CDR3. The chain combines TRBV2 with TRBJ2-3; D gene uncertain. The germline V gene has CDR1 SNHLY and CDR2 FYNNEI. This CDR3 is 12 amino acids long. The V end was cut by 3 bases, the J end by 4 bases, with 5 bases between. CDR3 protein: CASSEVADTQYF. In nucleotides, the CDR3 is TGTGCCAGCAGTGAGGTGGCAGATACGCAGTATTTT.

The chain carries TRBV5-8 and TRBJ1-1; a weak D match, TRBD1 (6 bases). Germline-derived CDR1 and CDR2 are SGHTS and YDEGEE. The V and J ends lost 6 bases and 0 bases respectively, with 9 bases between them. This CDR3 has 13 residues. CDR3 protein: CASITGLNTEAFF. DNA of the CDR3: TGTGCCAGCATCACAGGGTTGAACACTGAAGCTTTCTTT.

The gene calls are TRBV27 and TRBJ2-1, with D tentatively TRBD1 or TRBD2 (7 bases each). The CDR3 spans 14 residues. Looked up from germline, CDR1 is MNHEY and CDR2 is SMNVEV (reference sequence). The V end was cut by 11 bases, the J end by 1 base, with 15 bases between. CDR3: CASQGDYSYNEQFF. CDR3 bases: TGTGCCTCCCAGGGGGACTATTCCTACAATGAGCAGTTCTTC.

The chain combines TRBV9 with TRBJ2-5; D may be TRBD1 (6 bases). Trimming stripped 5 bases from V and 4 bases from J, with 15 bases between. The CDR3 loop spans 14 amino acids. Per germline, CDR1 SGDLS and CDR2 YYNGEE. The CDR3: CASSREGVAETQYF. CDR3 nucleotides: TGTGCCAGCAGTAGAGAGGGGGTTGCAGAGACCCAGTACTTC.

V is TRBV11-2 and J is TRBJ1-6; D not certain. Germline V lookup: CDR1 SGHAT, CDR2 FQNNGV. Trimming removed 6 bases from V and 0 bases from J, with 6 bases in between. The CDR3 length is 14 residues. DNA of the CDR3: TGTGCCAGCAGTGGGAGCTCCTATAATTCACCCCTCCACTTT. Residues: CASSGSSYNSPLHF.

Written as DNA, the CDR3 is TGTGCCAGCAGCGCGATCTACAATGAGCAGTTCTTC. Translating gives CASSAIYNEQFF. The rearrangement joins TRBV27 to TRBJ2-1; D is unresolved. Trimming left V 6 bases short and J 3 bases short, with 6 bases between. Germline CDR1 and CDR2: MNHEY and SMNVEV (reference sequence). The CDR3 covers 12 residues.

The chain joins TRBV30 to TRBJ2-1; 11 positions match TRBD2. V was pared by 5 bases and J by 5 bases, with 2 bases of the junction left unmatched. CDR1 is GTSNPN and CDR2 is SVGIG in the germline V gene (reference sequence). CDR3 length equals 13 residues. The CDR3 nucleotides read TGTGCCTGGTCGGGACTAGCGGACAATGAGCAGTTCTTC. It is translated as CAWSGLADNEQFF.

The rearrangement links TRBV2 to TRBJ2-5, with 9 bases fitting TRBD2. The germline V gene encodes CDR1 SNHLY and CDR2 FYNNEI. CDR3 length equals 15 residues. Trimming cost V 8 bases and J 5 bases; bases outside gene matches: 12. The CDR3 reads CASGWVAGATETQYF. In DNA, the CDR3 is TGTGCCAGCGGATGGGTAGCGGGGGCTACGGAGACCCAGTACTTC. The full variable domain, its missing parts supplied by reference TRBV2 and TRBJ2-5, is EPEVTQTPSHQVTQMGQEVILRCVPISNHLYFYWYRQILGQKVEFLVSFYNNEISEKSEIFDDQFSVERPDGSNFTLKIRSTKLEDSAMYFCASGWVAGATETQYFGPGTRLLVL.

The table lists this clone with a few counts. The chain's CDR3 is CASMGGPWNTEAFF. In DNA, the CDR3 is TGTGCCAGTATGGGGGGGCCTTGGAACACTGAAGCTTTCTTT. This rearrangement joins TRBV19 to TRBJ1-1; D is perhaps TRBD1 (6 bases). V lost 7 bases and J 1 base, leaving 13 bases between the germline ends. The germline CDR1 and CDR2 sequences are LNHDA and SQIVND (reference sequence). The CDR3 covers 14 residues.